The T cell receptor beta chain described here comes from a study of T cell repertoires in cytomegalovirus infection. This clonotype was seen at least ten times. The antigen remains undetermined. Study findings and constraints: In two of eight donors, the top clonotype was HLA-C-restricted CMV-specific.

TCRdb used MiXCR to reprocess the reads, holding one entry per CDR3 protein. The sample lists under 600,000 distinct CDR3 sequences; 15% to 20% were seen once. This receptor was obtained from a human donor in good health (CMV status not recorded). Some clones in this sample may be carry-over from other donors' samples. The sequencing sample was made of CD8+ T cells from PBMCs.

CDR3 nucleotide sequence: TGTGCCAGCAGCTTAGAGGGCCGGAACACTGAAGCTTTCTTT. Its protein product is CASSLEGRNTEAFF. V usage is TRBV7-9 and J usage is TRBJ1-1, with no clear D. The germline CDR1 and CDR2 sequences are SEHNR and FQNEAQ (reference sequence). Trimming pared 1 base from V and 1 base from J, leaving 7 bases between. This CDR3 region has 14 residues.